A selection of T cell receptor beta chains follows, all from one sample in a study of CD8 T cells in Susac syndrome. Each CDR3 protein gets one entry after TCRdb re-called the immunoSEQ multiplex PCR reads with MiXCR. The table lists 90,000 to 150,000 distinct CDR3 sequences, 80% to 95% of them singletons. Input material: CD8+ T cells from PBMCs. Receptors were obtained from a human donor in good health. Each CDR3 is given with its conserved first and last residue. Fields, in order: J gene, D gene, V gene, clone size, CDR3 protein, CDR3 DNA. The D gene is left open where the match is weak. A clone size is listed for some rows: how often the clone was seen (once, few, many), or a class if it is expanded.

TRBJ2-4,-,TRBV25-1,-,CASSEYSTGSNIQYF,TGTGCCAGCAGTGAATATTCAACAGGATCGAACATTCAGTACTTC
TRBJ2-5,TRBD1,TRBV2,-,CASRFTGVQTQYF,TGTGCCAGCAGATTCACAGGGGTGCAAACCCAGTACTTC
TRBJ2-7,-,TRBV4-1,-,CASSQDPGMSSYEQYF,TGCGCCAGCAGCCAAGATCCAGGGATGAGCTCCTACGAGCAGTACTTC
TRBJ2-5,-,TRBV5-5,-,CASSFSQQETQYF,TGTGCCAGCAGCTTCTCCCAGCAAGAGACCCAGTACTTC
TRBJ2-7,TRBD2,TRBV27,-,CASSLASGSNEQYF,TGTGCCAGCAGTTTGGCTAGCGGGAGCAACGAGCAGTACTTC
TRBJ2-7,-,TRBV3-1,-,CASSQDLGLSSYEQYF,TGTGCCAGCAGCCAAGATCTCGGTTTGAGCTCCTACGAGCAGTACTTC
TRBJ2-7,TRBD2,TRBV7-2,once,CASRDRPGGAVEQYF,TGTGCCAGCAGAGACAGACCCGGGGGGGCGGTCGAGCAGTACTTC
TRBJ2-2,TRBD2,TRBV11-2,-,CASSSSGTSGRNTGELFF,TGTGCCAGCAGCTCGTCCGGGACTAGCGGGAGAAACACCGGGGAGCTGTTTTTT
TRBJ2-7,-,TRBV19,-,CASSLGKRPSYEQYF,TGTGCCAGTAGCCTGGGGAAAAGACCATCCTACGAGCAGTACTTC
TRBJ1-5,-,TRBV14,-,CASSRLQNQPQHF,TGTGCCAGCAGCCGACTCCAAAATCAGCCCCAGCATTTT
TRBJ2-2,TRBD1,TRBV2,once,CASRLGGYTGELFF,TGTGCCAGCAGGCTAGGGGGCTACACCGGGGAGCTGTTTTTT
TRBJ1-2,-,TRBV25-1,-,CASTRGVGGSGQGYTF,TGTGCCAGCACCCGAGGGGTCGGGGGCTCTGGCCAGGGCTACACCTTC
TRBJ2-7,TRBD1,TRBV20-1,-,CSAREAGTGPYEQYF,TGCAGTGCTAGAGAGGCCGGGACAGGGCCCTACGAGCAGTACTTC
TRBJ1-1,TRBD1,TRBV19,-,CASSIWQGANTEAFF,TGTGCCAGTAGTATATGGCAGGGGGCGAACACTGAAGCTTTCTTT
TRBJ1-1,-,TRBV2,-,CASSSRTDGLTEAFF,TGTGCCAGCAGTAGTCGAACGGACGGCCTCACTGAAGCTTTCTTT
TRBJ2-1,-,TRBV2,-,CASRGLGGTGEQFF,TGTGCCAGCAGGGGACTTGGCGGAACGGGTGAGCAGTTCTTC
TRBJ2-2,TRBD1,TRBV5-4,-,CASSLWTGVAGELFF,TGTGCCAGCAGCTTATGGACAGGGGTCGCCGGGGAGCTGTTTTTT
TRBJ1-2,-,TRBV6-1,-,CASAGLGGYTF,TGTGCCAGCGCTGGCCTGGGGGGCTACACCTTC
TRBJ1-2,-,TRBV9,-,CASSPDGRVIYGYTF,TGTGCCAGCAGCCCGGACGGCCGCGTTATCTATGGCTACACCTTC
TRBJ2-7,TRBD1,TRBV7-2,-,CASSFRQGAYEQYF,TGTGCCAGCAGCTTTCGACAGGGCGCCTACGAGCAGTACTTC
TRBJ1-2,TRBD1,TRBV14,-,CASSLGQGDGHGYTF,TGTGCCAGCAGCCTGGGACAGGGTGATGGGCATGGCTACACCTTC
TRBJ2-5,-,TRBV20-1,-,CSARESTGRQETQYF,TGCAGTGCTAGAGAATCGACAGGCCGTCAAGAGACCCAGTACTTC
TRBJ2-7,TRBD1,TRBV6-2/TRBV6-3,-,CATFQGAPSYEQYF,TGTGCCACCTTTCAGGGGGCCCCTTCCTACGAGCAGTACTTC
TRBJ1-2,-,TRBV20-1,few,CSHRFTNYGYTF,TGCAGCCACAGGTTCACTAACTATGGCTACACCTTC
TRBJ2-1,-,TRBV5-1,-,CASSLMADPAYNEQFF,TGCGCCAGCAGCTTGATGGCGGACCCAGCTTACAATGAGCAGTTCTTC
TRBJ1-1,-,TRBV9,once,CASSVGGAPNTEAFF,TGTGCCAGCAGCGTAGGAGGGGCTCCGAACACTGAAGCTTTCTTT
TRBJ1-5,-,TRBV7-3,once,CASNPQGSDQPQHF,TGTGCCAGCAATCCACAGGGTAGCGATCAGCCCCAGCATTTT
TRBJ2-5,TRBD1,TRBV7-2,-,CASSVGTVQETQYF,TGTGCCAGCAGCGTAGGGACAGTCCAAGAGACCCAGTACTTC
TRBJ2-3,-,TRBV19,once,CASTQPGGTDTQYF,TGTGCCAGTACCCAACCCGGGGGCACAGATACGCAGTATTTT
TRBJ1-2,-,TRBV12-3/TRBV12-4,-,CASSHDRINYGYTF,TGTGCCAGCAGTCATGACAGGATCAATTATGGCTACACCTTC
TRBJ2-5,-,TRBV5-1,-,CASSVDRNQETQYF,TGCGCCAGCAGCGTCGACAGGAACCAAGAGACCCAGTACTTC
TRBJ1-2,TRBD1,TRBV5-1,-,CASSLDGTGNYGYTF,TGCGCCAGCAGCTTGGATGGGACAGGGAACTATGGCTACACCTTC
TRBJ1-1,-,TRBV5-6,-,CASSSGFVNTEAFF,TGTGCCAGCAGCTCAGGATTCGTTAACACTGAAGCTTTCTTT
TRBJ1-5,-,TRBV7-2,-,CASSLASRQPQHF,TGTGCCAGCAGCTTAGCCTCGCGTCAGCCCCAGCATTTT
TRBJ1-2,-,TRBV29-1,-,CSVLQEGDYGYTF,TGCAGCGTTCTACAGGAGGGCGACTATGGCTACACCTTC
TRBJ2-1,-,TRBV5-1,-,CASSPSGANEQFF,TGCGCCAGCAGCCCCTCGGGGGCAAATGAGCAGTTCTTC
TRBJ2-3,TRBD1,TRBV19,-,CASSPRGRFADTQYF,TGTGCCAGTAGTCCCAGGGGGCGATTTGCAGATACGCAGTATTTT
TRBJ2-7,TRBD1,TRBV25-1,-,CASSESSRGPVQYF,TGTGCCAGCAGTGAATCGTCCAGGGGGCCCGTGCAGTACTTC
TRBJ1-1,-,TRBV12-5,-,CASVRGTEREAFF,TGTGCTAGTGTAAGAGGGACGGAACGTGAAGCTTTCTTT
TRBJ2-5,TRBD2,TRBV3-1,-,CASSQTSGYQETQYF,TGTGCCAGCAGCCAAACTAGCGGGTACCAAGAGACCCAGTACTTC
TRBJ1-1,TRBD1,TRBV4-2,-,CASSQDPEPGGTEAFF,TGTGCCAGCAGCCAAGACCCCGAGCCAGGGGGAACTGAAGCTTTCTTT
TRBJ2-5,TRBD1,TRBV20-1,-,CSARTGVQIQETQYF,TGCAGTGCTAGAACAGGGGTCCAAATCCAAGAGACCCAGTACTTC
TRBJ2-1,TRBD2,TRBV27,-,CASSLSGTRSNEQFF,TGTGCCAGCAGTCTTTCCGGGACTAGGTCAAATGAGCAGTTCTTC
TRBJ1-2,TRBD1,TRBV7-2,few,CASSRGQGAYGYTF,TGTGCCAGCAGCCGCGGACAGGGGGCCTATGGCTACACCTTC
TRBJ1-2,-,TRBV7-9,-,CASSNPVPTGGYTF,TGTGCCAGCAGCAACCCCGTTCCCACGGGAGGCTACACCTTC
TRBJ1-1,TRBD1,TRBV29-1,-,CSVGGQGNTEAFF,TGCAGCGTGGGGGGACAGGGGAACACTGAAGCTTTCTTT
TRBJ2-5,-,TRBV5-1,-,CASSRDRRQETQYF,TGCGCCAGCAGCCGTGACAGGCGCCAAGAGACCCAGTACTTC
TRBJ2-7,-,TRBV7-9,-,CASSSHPTSYEQYF,TGTGCCAGCAGCTCCCATCCCACTTCCTACGAGCAGTACTTC